These 26 T cell receptor beta chains were all obtained from the same sample, sequenced in a study of HIV-infected patients and healthy controls. TCRdb ran MiXCR on the 5' RACE reads and lists one entry per CDR3 protein. The sample has about 63,000 distinct CDR3 sequences, roughly a sixth seen once. The sample taken for sequencing was CD4+ T cells from blood. These receptors were obtained from a human donor in good health.

This clonotype came up many times. V usage is TRBV3-1 and J usage is TRBJ2-7; no clear D gene. This CDR3 spans 15 amino acids. Germline V gives CDR1 LGHDT, CDR2 YNNKEL (reference sequence). Trimming took 5 bases from V and 2 from J, leaving 16 bases between them. The CDR3 loop is CASSLNPTPTYEQYF. The CDR3 DNA follows: TGTGCCAGCAGCTTGAACCCGACACCAACCTACGAGCAGTACTTC.

This clonotype was detected ten times or more. The chain recombines TRBV27 with TRBJ1-5, with D tentatively TRBD1 (6 bases). Trimming pared 6 bases from V and 3 bases from J, leaving 15 bases between. Germline CDR1 and CDR2: MNHEY and SMNVEV (reference sequence). The CDR3 sequence is 15 residues long. The CDR3 sequence: CASRASGGFNQPQHF. The CDR3 coding sequence is TGTGCCAGCAGGGCCTCCGGGGGCTTCAATCAGCCCCAGCATTTT.

The CDR3 is CASSPLRIVNSPLHF. The CDR3 DNA is TGTGCCAGCAGCCCTTTACGGATAGTAAATTCACCCCTCCACTTT. V gene TRBV3-1 combines with J gene TRBJ1-6, with D unclear. The V and J ends lost 4 bases and 7 bases respectively, with 14 bases between them. CDR1 is LGHDT and CDR2 is YNNKEL in the germline V gene (reference sequence). This CDR3 region has 15 residues.

The chain links TRBV29-1 to TRBJ1-2; D is possibly TRBD1 (5 bases). This CDR3 contains 16 residues. The ends were cut back, 4 bases at V and 0 bases at J, with 18 bases in the middle. CDR1 is SQVTM and CDR2 is ANQGSEA in the germline V gene. Written as DNA, the CDR3 is TGCAGCGTTGCTACAGGAGGGTCCTCAGCTAACTATGGCTACACCTTC. Its protein is CSVATGGSSANYGYTF. Full variable domain (rest looked up from reference TRBV29-1 and TRBJ1-2): SAVISQKPSRDICQRGTSLTIQCQVDSQVTMMFWYRQQPGQSLTLIATANQGSEATYESGFVIDKFPISRPNLTFSTLTVSNMSPEDSSIYLCSVATGGSSANYGYTFGSGTRLTVV.

A note on this clonotype: The junction differs from germline at one of its ends, possibly a read error. This sequence joins TRBV7-3 and TRBJ2-5, with 12 bases aligning to TRBD2. This CDR3 has 18 amino acids. Germline CDR1 is SGHTA and CDR2 is FQGTGA. The CDR3 sequence is CASSLTPTSGGLQESQYF. DNA of the CDR3: TGTGCCAGCAGCTTAACCCCGACTAGCGGGGGCCTCCAAGAGTCCCAGTACTTC.

The genes are TRBV20-1 and TRBJ1-2; D call uncertain. The CDR3 runs to 12 residues. The ends were cut back, 1 base at V and 6 bases at J, with 9 bases in the middle. The germline gives CDR1 DFQATT, CDR2 SNEGSKA (reference sequence). The DNA of the CDR3 is TGCAGTGCTAGAGTCCAGCCCCATGGCTACACCTTC. Translation gives CSARVQPHGYTF.

This clonotype was detected only a few times. This chain connects TRBV6-6 to TRBJ1-1, with D uncertain. This CDR3 has 13 amino acids. With 2 bases removed from V and 5 bases from J, the gap between germline ends came to 9 bases. Germline V gene sequence: CDR1 MNHNY, CDR2 SVGAGI (reference sequence). The CDR3, as DNA: TGTGCCAGCAGTTACGGCTGGGGTACTGAAGCTTTCTTT. Its translation: CASSYGWGTEAFF.

This clonotype was picked up many times. The chain has TRBV7-2 and TRBJ2-7, with 8 bases fitting TRBD2. CDR1 is SGHTA, CDR2 FQGNSA, per germline. The CDR3 contains 16 residues. The V and J ends lost 6 bases and 7 bases, in that order; junction bases with no gene match: 17. CDR3 in amino acids: CASSSDGGLGTREQYF. Here the CDR3 DNA reads TGTGCCAGCAGTTCCGATGGGGGACTAGGGACTCGGGAGCAGTACTTC.

The chain links TRBV12-3 or TRBV12-4 to TRBJ2-3, with a weak D call TRBD1 (6 bases). The CDR3 is made up of 15 amino acids. The V end lost 4 bases, the J end lost 1 base, and 12 bases lay between the germline ends. The CDR3 loop is CASSSRDTGTDTQYF. CDR3 sequence (DNA): TGTGCCAGCAGTTCCCGGGACACCGGCACAGATACGCAGTATTTT.

The chain couples TRBV12-3 or TRBV12-4 to TRBJ1-1; TRBD1 might be the D (6 bases). V was trimmed by 7 bases and J by 4 bases, leaving 16 bases between them. The CDR3 covers 14 residues. DNA for the CDR3: TGTGCCAGCACCCTCAAAGGGGGAGGCACTGAAGCTTTCTTT. As protein: CASTLKGGGTEAFF.

This clonotype was seen only a few times. The CDR3, as DNA: TGTGCCAGCAGGCACAGAGGGGAGACTAGCGACGAGCAGTACTTC. It encodes CASRHRGETSDEQYF. The chain has TRBV12-3 or TRBV12-4 and TRBJ2-7, with 8 bases that match TRBD2. The CDR3 consists of 15 residues. V shed 6 bases, J shed 5 bases, and the junction held 12 bases outside the gene matches.

V is TRBV20-1 and J is TRBJ1-1; D is uncertain. The CDR3 loop spans 12 amino acids. V lost 5 bases, J lost 3 bases, and 10 bases lay in between. Per germline, CDR1 DFQATT and CDR2 SNEGSKA (reference sequence). The CDR3 coding sequence is TGCAGTGCTCCTAAAGATTACACTGAAGCTTTCTTT. Amino acids: CSAPKDYTEAFF.

This clonotype was seen only a few times. V is TRBV20-1 and J is TRBJ1-1, with D tentatively TRBD1 (5 bases). CDR1 is DFQATT, CDR2 SNEGSKA, per germline (reference sequence). The CDR3 spans 14 residues. The V end lost 6 bases, the J end lost 0 bases, and 14 bases lay between the germline ends. CDR3: CSAPGLTMNTEAFF. CDR3 bases: TGCAGTGCACCGGGACTCACCATGAACACTGAAGCTTTCTTT.

At least ten counts were recorded for this clonotype. The chain carries TRBV30 and TRBJ1-1; D is uncertain. The CDR3 spans 14 residues. Germline V gene data show CDR1 as GTSNPN and CDR2 as SVGIG (reference sequence). V lost 0 bases, J lost 3 bases, and 11 bases lay in between. The CDR3 DNA follows: TGTGCCTGGAGTGTATCTGGGTTGCACACTGAAGCTTTCTTT. This translates into CAWSVSGLHTEAFF.

This chain links TRBV9 with TRBJ1-1, with TRBD1 matching over 7 bases. The CDR3 length is 16 residues. Trimming took 4 bases from V and 6 from J; bases not matched to a gene: 15. CDR1 is SGDLS and CDR2 is YYNGEE in the germline V gene. CDR3 protein: CASSPRGGTGEAEAFF. DNA of the CDR3: TGTGCCAGCAGCCCGCGAGGGGGAACAGGGGAGGCTGAAGCTTTCTTT.

The chain recombines TRBV6-5 with TRBJ2-1, with D possibly being TRBD1 (5 bases). This CDR3 spans 14 amino acids. Germline V gives CDR1 MNHEY, CDR2 SVGAGI. The ends were cut back, 5 bases at V and 4 bases at J, with 12 bases in the middle. The CDR3 protein is CASSVRQRYNEQFF. The DNA of the CDR3 is TGTGCCAGCAGTGTTCGACAGAGATACAATGAGCAGTTCTTC.

The V and J genes are TRBV30 and TRBJ1-2; 9 bases fit TRBD1. With V trimmed by 0 bases and J by 7 bases, 15 bases remained unmatched. This CDR3 spans 17 amino acids. Germline values: CDR1 GTSNPN, CDR2 SVGIG (reference sequence). Here the CDR3 DNA reads TGTGCCTGGAGTGTGGGGACAGGGTATCCTCAACTTCGTGGCTACACCTTC. Protein product: CAWSVGTGYPQLRGYTF.

This sequence joins TRBV29-1 and TRBJ1-1; TRBD1 is a possible D gene (5 bases). The CDR3 has 13 residues. Germline lookup yields CDR1 SQVTM and CDR2 ANQGSEA. V gave up 4 bases and J gave up 0 bases, with 9 bases separating them. This CDR3 is CSVVGGMNTEAFF. The CDR3 nucleotides are TGCAGCGTTGTGGGGGGGATGAACACTGAAGCTTTCTTT.

This clonotype was seen a few times. This chain links TRBV29-1 with TRBJ2-5, with TRBD1 identical over 7 bases. Losses at the gene ends were 7 bases for V and 0 bases for J; bases not matched to a gene: 2. Germline V CDR1 and CDR2: SQVTM, ANQGSEA. The CDR3 is 12 amino acids. The CDR3 here is CSGQGDQETQYF. In DNA form, the CDR3 reads TGCAGCGGGCAGGGGGACCAAGAGACCCAGTACTTC.

The genes are TRBV29-1 and TRBJ2-1, with D possibly matching TRBD2 (6 bases). Per the germline V gene, CDR1 is SQVTM and CDR2 is ANQGSEA. Between the trimmed V and J ends, which lost 6 bases and 9 bases, there was a span of 30 bases. The CDR3 has 17 amino acids. CDR3 sequence (DNA): TGCAGCGTCCCAAGCCTTTCCCCGGGCCCACCCGGGGGTGAGCAGTTCTTC. Translating it yields CSVPSLSPGPPGGEQFF.

This clonotype turned up a few times. V gene TRBV11-2 combines with J gene TRBJ1-5, with a weak D call TRBD1 (5 bases). Germline CDR1 is SGHAT and CDR2 is FQNNGV. The CDR3 is 16 residues long. Trimming took off 3 bases at V and 1 base at J, with 13 bases between the two ends. Here the CDR3 reads CASSFTDRQSNQPQHF. As DNA, the CDR3 is TGTGCCAGCAGCTTTACCGACAGACAGAGCAATCAGCCCCAGCATTTT.

This clonotype came up many times. The chain recombines TRBV28 with TRBJ2-3; D is tentatively TRBD1 or TRBD2 (5 bases each). V lost 5 bases, J lost 6 bases, and 6 bases lay in between. Germline V gives CDR1 MDHEN, CDR2 SYDVKM. CDR3 length: 11 amino acids. CDR3 sequence reads: CASSRGDTQYF. CDR3 nucleotides: TGTGCCAGCAGTCGGGGCGATACGCAGTATTTT.

The genes are TRBV19 and TRBJ1-5; TRBD1 matches 8 bases. CDR1 and CDR2 (germline): LNHDA, SQIVND (reference sequence). CDR3 length: 16 amino acids. V lost 2 bases, J lost 7 bases, and 10 bases stayed unmatched. CDR3: CASSILFQGAGQPQHF. Written as DNA, the CDR3 is TGTGCCAGTAGTATATTGTTCCAGGGGGCAGGGCAGCCCCAGCATTTT.

This clonotype came up a few times. This chain links TRBV7-9 with TRBJ1-5, with 7 bases fitting TRBD1. V shed 5 bases, J shed 9 bases, and the junction held 7 bases outside the gene matches. This CDR3 region has 13 residues. The germline V gene has CDR1 SEHNR and CDR2 FQNEAQ (reference sequence). CDR3 DNA: TGTGCCAGCAGCAATGACAGGGCTGGGCCCCAGCATTTT. This sequence encodes CASSNDRAGPQHF.

The genes are TRBV20-1 and TRBJ1-1; D possibly corresponds to TRBD1 (6 bases). From germline, CDR1 is DFQATT and CDR2 SNEGSKA (reference sequence). Trimming cost V 0 bases and J 2 bases, with 16 bases left between them. The CDR3 runs to 16 residues. This chain's CDR3 is CSAREPAEDRNTEAFF. The DNA of the CDR3 is TGCAGTGCTAGAGAACCAGCCGAGGACAGAAACACTGAAGCTTTCTTT.

The chain joins TRBV5-8 to TRBJ2-3, with D tentatively TRBD1 (5 bases). The CDR3 runs 13 residues. CDR1 and CDR2 from the germline V gene are SGHTS and YDEGEE. Trimming shortened V by 4 bases and J by 6 bases, and 12 bases separated the two germline ends. The CDR3 protein is CASSIGAPDTQYF. The CDR3 nucleotides read TGTGCCAGCAGCATAGGGGCCCCGGATACGCAGTATTTT.